Following are 18 T cell receptor beta chains from one sample sequenced in a study of T cells in Graves' hyperthyroidism and ophthalmopathy. TCR beta CDR3 regions were amplified from RNA. When the TCR CDR3 underwent first-round RT-PCR, the HTBI primer set was used. TCRdb reanalysed the multiplex PCR reads using MiXCR and keeps one entry per CDR3 protein. The sample records roughly 700,000 distinct CDR3 sequences, just over 35% being singletons. Specimen: blood. Source of these receptors: a woman aged 40 to 50 with Graves' hyperthyroidism.

Concerning this clonotype itself: Possible read error: a much larger clone is one base away. The CDR3 is CATKSGYTGTQYF. In DNA form, the CDR3 reads TGTGCCACCAAAAGCGGCTACACAGGTACGCAGTATTTT. The genes are TRBV24-1 and TRBJ2-3, with D possibly being TRBD1 or TRBD2 (5 bases each). The CDR3 extends over 13 amino acids. From germline, CDR1 is KGHDR and CDR2 SFDVKD.

A word on this clonotype: Germline is not matched at one junction end, which may reflect a read error. The V and J genes are TRBV4-2 and TRBJ2-5; TRBD1 might be the D (7 bases). Per the germline V gene, CDR1 is LGHNA and CDR2 is YNFKEQ. The CDR3 has 13 residues. The CDR3 loop is CTSSGQGGETQYF. DNA of the CDR3: TGTACCAGCAGTGGCCAGGGGGGCGAGACCCAGTACTTC.

The chain couples TRBV30 to TRBJ2-2, with D perhaps given as TRBD1 or TRBD2 (5 bases each). CDR1 and CDR2 from the germline V gene are GTSNPN and SVGIG (reference sequence). Between the trimmed V and J ends, which lost 0 bases and 5 bases, there was a span of 13 bases. This CDR3 region has 15 residues. DNA of the CDR3: TGTGCCTGGAGTGTGAGGGCAGGGTGGACCGGGGAGCTGTTTTTT. It yields the protein CAWSVRAGWTGELFF.

This chain joins TRBV11-3 and TRBJ1-1; TRBD1 agrees at 8 bases. The CDR3 loop spans 13 amino acids. Unmatched junction bases numbered 4, after V lost 4 bases and J lost 6 bases. Germline V gene sequence: CDR1 SGHNT, CDR2 YENEEA. Here the CDR3 DNA reads TGTGCCAGCAGCTCTACAGGGGGGGCTGAAGCTTTCTTT. This gives the protein CASSSTGGAEAFF. Looking up the rest from reference TRBV11-3 and TRBJ1-1 gives the full variable domain: EAGVVQSPRYKIIEKKQPVAFWCNPISGHNTLYWYLQNLGQGPELLIRYENEEAVDDSQLPKDRFSAERLKGVDSTLKIQPAELGDSAVYLCASSSTGGAEAFFGQGTRLTVV.

This clonotype came up many times. This rearrangement joins TRBV7-9 to TRBJ2-5; TRBD2 matches at 8 bases. The V gene's germline CDR1 is SEHNR and CDR2 FQNEAQ (reference sequence). This CDR3 is built from 14 residues. Trimming cost V 5 bases and J 3 bases; bases outside gene matches: 5. As DNA, the CDR3 is TGTGCCAGCAGCCTGACGGGAGGGGAAGAGACCCAGTACTTC. Translating gives CASSLTGGEETQYF.

The chain employs TRBV7-9 and TRBJ2-7; D gene ambiguous. The DNA end favors TRBJ2-1, so the J call may be wrong. The CDR3 is 11 amino acids. Germline V gene sequence: CDR1 SEHNR, CDR2 FQNEAQ (reference sequence). CDR3 nucleotide sequence: TGTGCCAGCACCCCAACAAGGGAGCAGTTCTTC. Residues: CASTPTREQFF.

This clonotype has just a few counts. This sequence joins TRBV6-6 and TRBJ1-1, with D maybe TRBD1 (5 bases). Germline-derived CDR1 and CDR2 are MNHNY and SVGAGI (reference sequence). V shed 7 bases and J shed 1 base, with 10 bases lying between them. This CDR3 contains 13 residues. CDR3 nucleotide sequence: TGTGCCAGCACCCCCGGGGCGAACACTGAAGCTTTCTTT. This sequence encodes CASTPGANTEAFF.

This clonotype was counted ten times or more. This chain connects TRBV18 to TRBJ1-1; 9 positions agree with TRBD1. J lost 8 bases, V lost 5 bases, and 6 bases had no gene match. The V gene's germline CDR1 is KGHSH and CDR2 LQKENI. This CDR3 region has 13 residues. Here the CDR3 DNA reads TGTGCCAGCTCAGCGTTGGACAGGGGAGAAGCTTTCTTT. Its translation: CASSALDRGEAFF.

Only a few counts were recorded for this clonotype. The chain couples TRBV20-1 to TRBJ1-4; D not resolved. V gave up 0 bases and J gave up 3 bases, with 14 bases separating them. The CDR3 has 16 amino acids. Germline V lookup: CDR1 DFQATT, CDR2 SNEGSKA (reference sequence). CDR3: CSARDLKKGANEKLFF. The CDR3 bases are TGCAGTGCTAGAGATCTGAAAAAGGGAGCTAATGAAAAACTGTTTTTT.

This clonotype showed up many times. The chain combines TRBV7-2 with TRBJ1-2; 7 bases align to TRBD1. CDR3 size: 13 residues. Germline lookup yields CDR1 SGHTA and CDR2 FQGNSA. J lost 4 bases, V lost 8 bases, and 7 bases had no gene match. CDR3 nucleotide sequence: TGTGCCAGCCATCCTGCAGGGGGCTATGGCTACACCTTC. Its translation is CASHPAGGYGYTF.

This clonotype was recorded many times. The gene calls are TRBV19 and TRBJ2-7; D is unresolved. V was cut by 10 bases and J by 7 bases, with 20 bases left in between. The CDR3 has 13 amino acids. Looked up from germline, CDR1 is LNHDA and CDR2 is SQIVND (reference sequence). The CDR3 here is CATKGRFSGEQYF. CDR3 coding DNA: TGTGCCACCAAAGGACGGTTCTCGGGTGAGCAGTACTTC.

The gene calls are TRBV12-3 or TRBV12-4 and TRBJ1-6, with D possibly TRBD1 on 6 matching bases. V was cut by 6 bases and J by 9 bases, with 12 bases left in between. This CDR3 region has 13 residues. CDR3 sequence: CASRRNRVSPLHF. DNA for the CDR3: TGTGCCAGCAGGAGGAACAGGGTTTCACCCCTCCACTTT.

This clonotype was seen a few times. This sequence joins TRBV5-1 and TRBJ2-5; D might be TRBD1 (5 bases). Germline assignment: CDR1 SGHRS and CDR2 YFSETQ. There are 15 residues in the CDR3. The V and J ends lost 2 bases and 3 bases respectively, with 14 bases between them. CDR3 nucleotide sequence: TGCGCCAGCAGCTTTTTGAGCCAAGGGGAAGAGACCCAGTACTTC. Its protein is CASSFLSQGEETQYF.

As concerns this clonotype: A single base separates this from a much larger clone, so it may be a read error. Given the absence of the conserved phenylalanine or tryptophan at the CDR3 end, a read error is likely. The chain employs TRBV7-9 and TRBJ1-4, with D possibly matching TRBD1 (6 bases). The germline CDR1 and CDR2 sequences are SEHNR and FQNEAQ (reference sequence). The CDR3 is made up of 14 amino acids. V dropped 5 bases and J dropped 8 bases, with 15 bases sitting between them. CDR3 coding DNA: TGTGCCAGCAGCCTAGTGGGGGGGCACGAAAAACTGTTTCTT. Its translation: CASSLVGGHEKLFL.

The chain links TRBV3-1 to TRBJ2-2; D gene ambiguous. The CDR3 has 11 amino acids. Per the germline V gene, CDR1 is LGHDT and CDR2 is YNNKEL (reference sequence). V shed 2 bases and J shed 7 bases, with 2 bases lying between them. The DNA for the CDR3 is TGTGCCAGCAGCCAATTCGGGGAGCTGTTTTTT. Translation: CASSQFGELFF.

This clonotype was seen more than once but under ten times. J is TRBJ2-7 and V is TRBV5-1, with a tentative D call TRBD2 (5 bases). V lost 1 base and J 0 bases, leaving 14 bases between the germline ends. The germline CDR1 and CDR2 sequences are SGHRS and YFSETQ. CDR3 length equals 16 residues. The CDR3 DNA follows: TGCGCCAGCAGCTTGTTCTCGCCTAGCCCCTCCTACGAGCAGTACTTC. Its translation is CASSLFSPSPSYEQYF.

The sample holds many counts of this clonotype. V is TRBV29-1 and J is TRBJ1-2, with 10 bases matching TRBD1. CDR1 SQVTM and CDR2 ANQGSEA come from the germline V gene. The ends lost 6 bases at V and 7 bases at J; junction bases unmatched: 8. The CDR3 spans 13 residues. The CDR3 spells CSVDWDRGSGYTF. The CDR3 DNA is TGCAGCGTCGACTGGGACAGGGGAAGTGGCTACACCTTC.

This clonotype was recorded a few times. The rearrangement joins TRBV6-5 to TRBJ1-1; D unresolved. The CDR3 totals 14 residues. Trimming took 4 bases from V and 2 from J, leaving 11 bases between them. Germline lookup yields CDR1 MNHEY and CDR2 SVGAGI. Written as DNA, the CDR3 is TGTGCCAGCAGTTTTGACGGATTTAACACTGAAGCTTTCTTT. This encodes CASSFDGFNTEAFF.